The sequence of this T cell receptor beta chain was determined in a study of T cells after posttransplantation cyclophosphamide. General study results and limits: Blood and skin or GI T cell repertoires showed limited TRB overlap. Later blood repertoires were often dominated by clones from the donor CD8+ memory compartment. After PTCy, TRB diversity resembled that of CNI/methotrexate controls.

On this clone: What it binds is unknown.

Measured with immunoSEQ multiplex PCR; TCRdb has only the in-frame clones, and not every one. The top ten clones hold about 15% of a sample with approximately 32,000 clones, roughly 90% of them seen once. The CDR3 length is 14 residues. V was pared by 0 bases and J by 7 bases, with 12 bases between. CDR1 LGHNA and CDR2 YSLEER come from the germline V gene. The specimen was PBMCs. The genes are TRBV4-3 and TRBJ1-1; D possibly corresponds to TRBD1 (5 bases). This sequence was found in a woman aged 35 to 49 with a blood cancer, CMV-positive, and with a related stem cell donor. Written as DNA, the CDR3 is TGCGCCAGCAGCCAAGACCGCGGGGGGAGTGAAGCTTTCTTT. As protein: CASSQDRGGSEAFF.